The rows below give T cell receptor beta chains drawn from one sample of a study of post-analysis software for immune sequencing data. MiXCR, applied by TCRdb to the PCR reads, yields one record per CDR3 protein. This table holds 750,000 to 950,000 distinct CDR3 sequences, roughly 50% found once. The sequenced material came from blood. These TCRs come from a girl between 10 and 17 years old with multiple sclerosis. CDR3s include the opening cysteine and the closing phenylalanine or tryptophan. D genes are given only for firm matches. Rows give clone size only sometimes, using once, few, many, or a class for an expanded clone.

cdr3_length clone_size j_call d_call v_call cdr3_nt cdr3_aa
15 few TRBJ1-5 . TRBV5-5 TGTGCCAGCAGCTTGTTTAGGAATGCGGGGCAGCCCCAGCATTTT CASSLFRNAGQPQHF
14 . TRBJ2-7 TRBD2 TRBV3-1 TGTGCCAGCAGCCCGTCTAGCGGAAAGAGAACCCAGTACTTC CASSPSSGKRTQYF
12 . TRBJ2-1 . TRBV7-9 TGTGCCAGCGCCGGGAAGAACAATGAGCAGTTCTTC CASAGKNNEQFF
17 . TRBJ2-4 TRBD1 TRBV20-1 TGCAGTGCTCCGGACGATTTCGGACAGGCGGCCAAAAACATTCAGTACTTC CSAPDDFGQAAKNIQYF
14 few TRBJ2-1 TRBD2 TRBV20-1 TGCAGTGCGCGGCGGCTAGCGGAAGACAATGAGCAGTTCTTC CSARRLAEDNEQFF
17 . TRBJ2-7 . TRBV20-1 TGCAGTGCTAGAGTTCATTTGGGCGGACATAGCTCCTACGAGCAGTACTTC CSARVHLGGHSSYEQYF
11 . TRBJ1-2 . TRBV29-1 TGCAGCGCCACGACAGTTTATGGCTACACCTTC CSATTVYGYTF
15 . TRBJ1-1 . TRBV6-5 TGTGCCAGCAGTGACTCGCCTGACAGGAGCACTGAAGCTTTCTTT CASSDSPDRSTEAFF
14 . TRBJ2-1 . TRBV7-3 TGTGCCAGCAGCTTATCTGGGGGTCGGGATGAGCAGTTCTTC CASSLSGGRDEQFF
13 . TRBJ1-2 . TRBV12-3/TRBV12-4 TGTGCCAGCAGCCGAGACGGATACTATGGCTACACCTTC CASSRDGYYGYTF
16 . TRBJ2-3 TRBD1 TRBV4-2 TGTGCCAGCAGCCGAAATCCGGGACAGAGCACAGATACGCAGTATTTT CASSRNPGQSTDTQYF
16 . TRBJ2-5 . TRBV6-5 TGTGCCAGCAGGCGCACTTGGGGAGGTAGTAGGGAGACCCAGTACTTC CASRRTWGGSRETQYF
16 once TRBJ2-7 TRBD2 TRBV7-8 TGTGCCAGCAGCCCCCCTGAGGCTAGCGGGAGCTACGAGCAGTACTTC CASSPPEASGSYEQYF
14 . TRBJ2-7 TRBD1 TRBV5-1 TGCGCCAGCAGCGTCCAGGGGGCCCCCTACGAGCAGTACTTC CASSVQGAPYEQYF
15 . TRBJ1-1 TRBD1 TRBV7-2 TGTGCCAGCAGCTTACAAGGACAGACAGGGGTATCGGCTTTCTTT CASSLQGQTGVSAFF
14 once TRBJ1-2 . TRBV7-9 TGTGCCAGCAGCTTAGAGGCCGGGGTCTATGGCTACACCTTC CASSLEAGVYGYTF
17 . TRBJ1-1 . TRBV29-1 TGCAGCGTGACGGGGGCGCGTTTGGGGGCCATGAACACTGAAGCTTTCTTT CSVTGARLGAMNTEAFF
11 . TRBJ2-1 . TRBV29-1 TGCAGCGTTGTCGGGGACAATGAGCAGTTCTTC CSVVGDNEQFF
16 few TRBJ1-1 . TRBV5-1 TGCGCCAGCAGCCTGAGTGTCGTGGGGGCTGACACTGAAGCTTTCTTT CASSLSVVGADTEAFF
15 . TRBJ2-7 . TRBV15 TGTGCCACCAGCAGAGATCGATTTGTGTCCTACGAGCAGTACTTC CATSRDRFVSYEQYF
14 . TRBJ1-5 TRBD1 TRBV20-1 TGCGGTGCCATTGGGACAGTTGGCAATCAGCCCCAGCATTTT CGAIGTVGNQPQHF
15 few TRBJ2-1 . TRBV6-4 TGTGCCAGCAGTGACTCCCTGGGCGCCTCCAATGAGCAGTTCTTC CASSDSLGASNEQFF
16 . TRBJ2-7 TRBD2 TRBV6-6 TGTGCCAGCAGTTACTCACTAGCGGGAGATTTTGGAGAGCAGTACTTC CASSYSLAGDFGEQYF
15 . TRBJ2-1 TRBD2 TRBV11-2 TGTGCCAGCAGCTCGACTAGCGGGAGTCGAAATGAGCAGTTCTTC CASSSTSGSRNEQFF
17 few TRBJ2-1 TRBD2 TRBV12-3/TRBV12-4 TGTGCCAGCAGTTTATTGTCTAGCGGGAGCTCCTACAATGAGCAGTTCTTC CASSLLSSGSSYNEQFF
16 many TRBJ2-7 TRBD2 TRBV29-1 TGCAGCGTATCCGGACTAGCGGGACTTAGCTCCTACGAGCAGTACTTC CSVSGLAGLSSYEQYF
15 few TRBJ2-1 . TRBV12-3/TRBV12-4 TGTGCCAGCAGCCCCTCCCATGGGCTACAAAATGAGCAGTTCTTC CASSPSHGLQNEQFF
17 . TRBJ2-3 . TRBV21-1 TGTGCCAGCAGCCACCAAACAGGGGCCACTAGCACAGATACGCAGTATTTT CASSHQTGATSTDTQYF
15 . TRBJ2-7 . TRBV6-5 TGTGCCAGCAGTTATTATGGGCAGCTCCCCTACGAGCAGTACTTC CASSYYGQLPYEQYF
12 few TRBJ2-1 TRBD1 TRBV29-1 TGCAGCGTCTGGACAGGGAAAGATGAGCAGTTCTTC CSVWTGKDEQFF
15 few TRBJ2-7 TRBD2 TRBV6-4 TGTGCCAGCAGCCGTGGACTAGCGGGCCCCTGGGAGCAGTACTTC CASSRGLAGPWEQYF
18 . TRBJ2-3 TRBD2 TRBV24-1 TGTGCCACCAGTGACCCTAACCGACTAGCGGGACCCACAGATACGCAGTATTTT CATSDPNRLAGPTDTQYF
15 . TRBJ2-1 . TRBV5-5 TGTGCCAGCAGCTTGGGGGACAAGGCCTTTGATGAGCAGTTCTTC CASSLGDKAFDEQFF